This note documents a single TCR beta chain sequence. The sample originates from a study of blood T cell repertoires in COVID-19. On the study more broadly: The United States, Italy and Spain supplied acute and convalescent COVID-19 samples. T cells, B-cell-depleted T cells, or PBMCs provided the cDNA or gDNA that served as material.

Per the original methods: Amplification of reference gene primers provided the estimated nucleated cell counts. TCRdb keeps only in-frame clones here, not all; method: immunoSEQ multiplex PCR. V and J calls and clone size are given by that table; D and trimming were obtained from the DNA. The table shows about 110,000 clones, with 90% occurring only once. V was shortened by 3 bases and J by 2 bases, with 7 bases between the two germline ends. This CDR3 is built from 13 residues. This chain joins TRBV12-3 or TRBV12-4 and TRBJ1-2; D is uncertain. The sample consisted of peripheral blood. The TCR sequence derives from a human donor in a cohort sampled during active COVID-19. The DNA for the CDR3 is TGTGCCAGCAGTTTGGCGGGAAACTATGGCTACACCTTC. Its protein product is CASSLAGNYGYTF.